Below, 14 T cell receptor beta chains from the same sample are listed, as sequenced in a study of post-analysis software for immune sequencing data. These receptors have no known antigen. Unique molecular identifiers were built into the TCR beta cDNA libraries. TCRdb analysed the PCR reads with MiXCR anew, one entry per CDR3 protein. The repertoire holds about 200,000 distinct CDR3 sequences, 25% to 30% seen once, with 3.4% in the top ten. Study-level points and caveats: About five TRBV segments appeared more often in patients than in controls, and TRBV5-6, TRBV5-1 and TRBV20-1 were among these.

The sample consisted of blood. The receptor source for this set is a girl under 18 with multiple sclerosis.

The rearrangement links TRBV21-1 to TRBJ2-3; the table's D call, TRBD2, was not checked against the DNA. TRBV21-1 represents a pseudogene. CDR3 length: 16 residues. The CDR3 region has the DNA TGTGCCAGCAGATCTAGGGGGCTAGCGGACACAGATACGCAGTATTTT. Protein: CASRSRGLADTDTQYF.

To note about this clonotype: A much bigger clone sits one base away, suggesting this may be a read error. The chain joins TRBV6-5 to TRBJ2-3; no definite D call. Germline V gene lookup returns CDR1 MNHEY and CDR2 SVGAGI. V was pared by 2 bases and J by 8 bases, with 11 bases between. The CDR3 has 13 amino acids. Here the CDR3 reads CASSYPRSGTQYF. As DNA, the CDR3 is TGTGCCAGCAGTTACCCGAGGTCAGGTACGCAGTATTTT.

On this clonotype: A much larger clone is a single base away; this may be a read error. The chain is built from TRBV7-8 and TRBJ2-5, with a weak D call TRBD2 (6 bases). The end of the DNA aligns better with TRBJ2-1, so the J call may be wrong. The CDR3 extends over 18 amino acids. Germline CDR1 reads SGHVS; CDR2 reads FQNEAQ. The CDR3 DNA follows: TGTGCCAGCAGTCAAGTCCGTCCGGGACTCAAGCTACAAGAGACCCAGTTCTTC. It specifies CASSQVRPGLKLQETQFF.

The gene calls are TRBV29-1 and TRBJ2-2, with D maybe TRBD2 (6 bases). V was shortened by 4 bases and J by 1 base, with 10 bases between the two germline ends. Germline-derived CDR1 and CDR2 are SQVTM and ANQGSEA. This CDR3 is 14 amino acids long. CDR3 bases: TGCAGCGTTGGGAGGGGAGGGAACACCGGGGAGCTGTTTTTT. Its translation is CSVGRGGNTGELFF.

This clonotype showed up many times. In DNA form, the CDR3 reads TGCGCCAGCAGTGAGACTAGCGGGGTTCTTTATACGCAGTATTTT. It translates to CASSETSGVLYTQYF. The V and J genes are TRBV10-2 and TRBJ2-3, with 10 bases identical to TRBD2. J was trimmed by 7 bases and V by 2 bases; bases with no gene match: 6. Germline V CDR1 and CDR2: WSHSY, SAAADI. The length of the CDR3 is 15 residues.

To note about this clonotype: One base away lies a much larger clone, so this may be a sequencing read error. CDR3 in amino acids: CASSEPEGHSYNEQFF. CDR3 coding DNA: TGTGCCAGCAGTGAACCAGAGGGCCATTCCTACAATGAGCAGTTCTTC. The J gene is TRBJ2-1, the V gene TRBV2, with D possibly matching TRBD2 (5 bases). The ends were cut back, 2 bases at V and 1 base at J, with 12 bases in the middle. Germline V gene sequence: CDR1 SNHLY, CDR2 FYNNEI. The length of the CDR3 is 16 residues.

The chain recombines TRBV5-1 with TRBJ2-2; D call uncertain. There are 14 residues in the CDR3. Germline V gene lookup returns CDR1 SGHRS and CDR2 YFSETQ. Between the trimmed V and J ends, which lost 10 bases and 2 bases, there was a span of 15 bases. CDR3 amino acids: CAPRRLPNTGELFF. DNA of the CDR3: TGCGCCCCGCGGCGTTTACCCAACACCGGGGAGCTGTTTTTT.

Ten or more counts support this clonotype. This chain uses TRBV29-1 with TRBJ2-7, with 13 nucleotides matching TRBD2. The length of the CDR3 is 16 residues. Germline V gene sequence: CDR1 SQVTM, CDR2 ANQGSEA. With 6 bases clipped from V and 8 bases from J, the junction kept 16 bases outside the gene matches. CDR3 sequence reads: CSVARQGTSGIDQQYF. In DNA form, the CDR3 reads TGCAGCGTCGCACGACAGGGGACTAGCGGGATCGACCAGCAGTACTTC.

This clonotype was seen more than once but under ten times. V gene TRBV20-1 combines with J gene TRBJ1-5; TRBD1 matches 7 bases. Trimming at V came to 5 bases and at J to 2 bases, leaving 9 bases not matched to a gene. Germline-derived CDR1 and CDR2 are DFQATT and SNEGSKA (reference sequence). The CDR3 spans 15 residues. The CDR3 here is CSARQGANGNQPQHF. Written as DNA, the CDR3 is TGCAGTGCTCGACAGGGAGCGAATGGCAATCAGCCCCAGCATTTT.

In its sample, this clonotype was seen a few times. The CDR3 is CAWATANTEAFF. CDR3 nucleotides: TGTGCCTGGGCTACTGCGAACACTGAAGCTTTCTTT. The chain joins TRBV30 to TRBJ1-1; no clear D gene. CDR3 size: 12 residues. The V end lost 5 bases, the J end lost 1 base, and 8 bases lay between the germline ends. Germline CDR1 and CDR2: GTSNPN and SVGIG (reference sequence).

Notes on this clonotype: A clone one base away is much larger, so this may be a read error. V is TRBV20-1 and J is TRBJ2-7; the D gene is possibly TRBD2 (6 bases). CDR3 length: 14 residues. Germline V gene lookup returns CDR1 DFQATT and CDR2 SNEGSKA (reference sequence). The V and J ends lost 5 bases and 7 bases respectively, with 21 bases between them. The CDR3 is CSAPKLATYNEQYF. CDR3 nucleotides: TGCAGTGCTCCCAAGCTAGCGACTTACAATGAGCAGTACTTC.

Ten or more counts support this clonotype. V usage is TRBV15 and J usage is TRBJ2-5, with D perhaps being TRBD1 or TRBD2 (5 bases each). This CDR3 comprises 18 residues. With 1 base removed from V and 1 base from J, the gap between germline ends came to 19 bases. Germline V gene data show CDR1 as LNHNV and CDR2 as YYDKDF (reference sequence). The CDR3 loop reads CATSRGRIEARGQETQYF. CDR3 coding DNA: TGTGCCACCAGCAGAGGTCGGATCGAGGCGAGGGGCCAAGAGACCCAGTACTTC.

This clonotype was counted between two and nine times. The CDR3 DNA is TGTGCCAGCAGCGTAAGCGGGAGTCGGGACAATGAGCAGTTCTTC. Its protein product is CASSVSGSRDNEQFF. V usage is TRBV9 and J usage is TRBJ2-1, with 8 bases aligning to TRBD2. This CDR3 spans 15 amino acids. From germline, CDR1 is SGDLS and CDR2 YYNGEE. The V and J ends lost 1 base and 5 bases, in that order; junction bases with no gene match: 5.

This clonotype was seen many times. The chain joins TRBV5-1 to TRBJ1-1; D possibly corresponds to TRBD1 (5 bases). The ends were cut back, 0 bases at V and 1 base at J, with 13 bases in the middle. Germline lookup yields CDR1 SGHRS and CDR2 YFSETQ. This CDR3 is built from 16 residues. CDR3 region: CASSLGSAGGNTEAFF. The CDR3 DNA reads TGCGCCAGCAGCTTGGGGTCAGCTGGGGGGAACACTGAAGCTTTCTTT.